This T cell receptor (beta chain) was documented in a study of T cell changes during pregnancy in multiple sclerosis (dated by TCRdb to between 2018 and 2020). For the wider study: The study examined how the T cell repertoire changed over the course of pregnancy in women with multiple sclerosis.

Details on this clone: This clone's antigen is unknown. No qualities accompany the bases; no much larger clone lies one base away.

Library prep was done by the immunoSEQ multiplex PCR assay. The table comes from immuneACCESS by way of TCRdb, which keeps in-frame sequences with V and J called. Part of the clones is missing from these tables; in studies checked, under half for an unresolved V gene and the rest for unknown reasons. The sample records tens of thousands of clones, approximately 90% of which are singletons. Together, the top ten hold approximately 1.8% of the sample. V ends up 3 bases short and J 6 bases short, with an unmatched junction base count of 7. The germline V gene sets CDR1 to MGHRA and CDR2 to YSYEKL. From cysteine to phenylalanine, the CDR3 is 15 amino acids long. Just the 45-base CDR3 DNA is kept, in frame starting at base 1.

The chain links TRBV4-1 with TRBJ2-2; 7 middle bases align to TRBD1. Specimen: peripheral blood, collected in the first trimester of pregnancy. The TCR was taken from a female donor in good health, enrolled as a control in a pregnancy study. CDR3 region: CASSHHGQASGELFF. The nucleotide sequence reads TGCGCCAGCAGCCACCACGGACAGGCGTCCGGGGAGCTGTTTTTT.